Listed below are T cell receptor beta chains from one sample, sequenced in a study of cytomegalovirus exposure and HLA in healthy donors. Produced via immunoSEQ multiplex PCR; TCRdb's table is partial and in-frame only. In the table there are about 180,000 clones, more than 75% of which are singletons. Sequenced material: PBMCs. The origin of the receptors is a woman aged 25-40 years in good health and CMV-seropositive. Both conserved end residues are part of each CDR3. The D gene is left open where the match is weak. The size entry is marked missing in some rows and otherwise reads once, few, many or a size class.

V gene	clone size	J gene	D gene	CDR3 DNA	CDR3 protein
TRBV7-9	NA	TRBJ1-1	TRBD1	TGTGCCAGCAGCCCCTGGGGGACAGGGGGCATGAACACTGAAGCTTTCTTT	CASSPWGTGGMNTEAFF
TRBV19	NA	TRBJ1-5	NA	TGTGCCAGTAGCATGCAGGGGCAGCACGGCAATCAGCCCCAGCATTTT	CASSMQGQHGNQPQHF
TRBV4-1	NA	TRBJ1-2	NA	TGCGCCAGCAGCCAAGAGGGAGTGGACCCCTATGGCTACACCTTC	CASSQEGVDPYGYTF
TRBV11-2	NA	TRBJ2-1	NA	TGTGCCAGCAGCTTAAACAGGGATCGACGGCAGTTCTTC	CASSLNRDRRQFF
TRBV7-9	NA	TRBJ2-1	TRBD2	TGTGCCAGCAAACCCCTAGCGGGTCGAAATGAGCAGTTCTTC	CASKPLAGRNEQFF
TRBV4-2	few	TRBJ1-5	NA	TGTGCCAGCAGCTCTCGGACCGGGGATCAGCCCCAGCATTTT	CASSSRTGDQPQHF
TRBV11-3	NA	TRBJ2-1	TRBD1	TGTGCCAGCAGCTTAGATGGCAGGGGGTCCTACAATGAGCAGTTCTTC	CASSLDGRGSYNEQFF
TRBV5-6	NA	TRBJ2-3	TRBD1	TGTGCCAGCAGCCTGAGCCGGGACAGCTCAGATACGCAGTATTTT	CASSLSRDSSDTQYF
TRBV7-2	NA	TRBJ1-4	NA	TGTGCCAGCAGCTTCTACAGAGCAACTAATGAAAAACTGTTTTTT	CASSFYRATNEKLFF
TRBV21-1	few	TRBJ2-7	NA	TGTGCCAGCAGCACCAGTCACGAGCAGTACTTC	CASSTSHEQYF
TRBV7-9	NA	TRBJ1-5	TRBD1	TGTGCCAGCAGCTTAGGGCCGGGACAGCCAAAGGCCCAGCATTTT	CASSLGPGQPKAQHF
TRBV6-6	NA	TRBJ1-2	TRBD1	TGTGCCAGCAGTTACGGGTGCAGGGGGGCGCAGCTTGGCTACACCTTC	CASSYGCRGAQLGYTF
TRBV4-1	NA	TRBJ1-5	NA	TGCGCCAGCAGCCTAGGGAGGGGAAGCAATCAGCCCCAGCATTTT	CASSLGRGSNQPQHF
TRBV6-1	few	TRBJ1-5	NA	TGTGCCAGCAGTGAAGGCGGGGAGAGACAGCCCCAGCATTTT	CASSEGGERQPQHF
TRBV5-1	NA	TRBJ2-7	TRBD1	TGCGCCAGCAGCGACGGACAGGGCTACTACGAGCAGTACTTC	CASSDGQGYYEQYF
TRBV27	NA	TRBJ2-1	TRBD1	TGTGCCAGCAGTCTAGGGACAGGGGGATACAATGAGCAGTTCTTC	CASSLGTGGYNEQFF
TRBV28	NA	TRBJ2-7	TRBD1	TGTGCCAGCAGTTCGATAGGCCAGGGGGCGGGATACGAGCAGTACTTC	CASSSIGQGAGYEQYF
TRBV12-5	NA	TRBJ2-2	TRBD2	TGTGCTAGTGGTTTGGTGTTCCTAGTAGCGGGGGGGCCAGGGGAGCTGTTTTTT	CASGLVFLVAGGPGELFF
TRBV6-1	few	TRBJ1-2	NA	TGTGCCAGCAGTGCCGACAGATTCTCTGGGGGCTACACCTTC	CASSADRFSGGYTF
TRBV29-1	NA	TRBJ2-7	TRBD1	TGCAGCGTTGTGGGGACAGGGGAAGCCGAGCAGTACTTC	CSVVGTGEAEQYF
TRBV7-8	NA	TRBJ1-6	TRBD1	TGTGCCAGCAGCCCTTTACGTGGAGGGACAGGCTCAAGTTCACCCCTCCACTTT	CASSPLRGGTGSSSPLHF
TRBV15	NA	TRBJ2-7	TRBD1	TGTGCCACCAGCAGATTCGGTTTCCGGGACAGGGGGCCGGGGGAGCAGTACTTC	CATSRFGFRDRGPGEQYF
TRBV7-3	NA	TRBJ2-3	NA	TGTGCCAGCAGCTTCAGTAGCACAGATACGCAGTATTTT	CASSFSSTDTQYF
TRBV19	NA	TRBJ2-1	TRBD1	TGTGCCAGTAGTGGCCTTAGGGACAGGGTAAGGAATGAGCAGTTCTTC	CASSGLRDRVRNEQFF